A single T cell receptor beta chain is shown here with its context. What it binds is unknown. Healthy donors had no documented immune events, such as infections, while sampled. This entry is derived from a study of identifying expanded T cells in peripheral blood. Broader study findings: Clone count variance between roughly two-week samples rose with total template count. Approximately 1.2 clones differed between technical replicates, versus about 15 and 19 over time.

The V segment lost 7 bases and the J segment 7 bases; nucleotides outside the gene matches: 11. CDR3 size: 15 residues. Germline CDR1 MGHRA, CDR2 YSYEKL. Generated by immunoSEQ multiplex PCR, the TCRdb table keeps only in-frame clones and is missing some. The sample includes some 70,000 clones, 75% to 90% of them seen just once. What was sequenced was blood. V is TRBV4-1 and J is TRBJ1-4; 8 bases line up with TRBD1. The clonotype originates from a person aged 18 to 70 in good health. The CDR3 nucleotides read TGCGCCAGCAACCCCCGACAGGGGCCGCGTGAAAAACTGTTTTTT. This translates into CASNPRQGPREKLFF.